One sample yielded the 25 T cell receptor beta chains listed below, sequenced in a study of blood T cell repertoires in COVID-19. Clones were sequenced by immunoSEQ multiplex PCR, and TCRdb holds only the in-frame ones, with some missing. The repertoire consists of roughly 400,000 clones, with 70% to 90% occurring once and the leading ten covering 1.2% to 1.5%. The sequencing input was PBMCs or T cells enriched from blood (not recorded which). Receptors originate from a woman aged 18 to 35 who had been exposed to COVID-19.

Notes on this clone: Other DNA sequences of this sample code for an identical CDR3. This chain joins TRBV7-2 and TRBJ1-4; D gene unclear. The CDR3 sequence is 13 residues long. Trimming pared 2 bases from V and 8 bases from J, leaving 9 bases between. In germline, CDR1 is SGHTA, CDR2 FQGNSA. The CDR3 protein is CASSLRGGEKLFF. CDR3 in DNA: TGTGCCAGCAGCTTACGCGGAGGCGAAAAACTGTTTTTT.

V and J are TRBV7-9 and TRBJ2-2, with D maybe TRBD2 (6 bases). The CDR3 is 16 amino acids. Per germline, CDR1 SEHNR and CDR2 FQNEAQ (reference sequence). Trimming cost V 2 bases and J 1 base, with 11 bases left between them. This chain's CDR3 is CASSLLVAENTGELFF. CDR3 DNA: TGTGCCAGCAGCTTACTTGTAGCGGAGAACACCGGGGAGCTGTTTTTT.

This clone has a single count. The chain joins TRBV7-2 to TRBJ1-5; D perhaps matches TRBD1 (5 bases). There are 13 residues in the CDR3. V gave up 4 bases and J gave up 1 base, with 5 bases separating them. The germline V gene encodes CDR1 SGHTA and CDR2 FQGNSA. CDR3: CASSWGSNQPQHF. CDR3 sequence (DNA): TGTGCCAGCAGCTGGGGCAGCAATCAGCCCCAGCATTTT.

The V call is TRBV29-1, the J call TRBJ1-1, with 8 bases lining up with TRBD1. Losses at the gene ends were 7 bases for V and 3 bases for J; bases not matched to a gene: 7. Germline lookup yields CDR1 SQVTM and CDR2 ANQGSEA. This CDR3 is built from 13 residues. CDR3 bases: TGCAGCGGCGTCAGGGGGCGCGACACTGAAGCTTTCTTT. This gives the protein CSGVRGRDTEAFF. The variable domain in full, with the rest retrieved from reference TRBV29-1 and TRBJ1-1, is SAVISQKPSRDICQRGTSLTIQCQVDSQVTMMFWYRQQPGQSLTLIATANQGSEATYESGFVIDKFPISRPNLTFSTLTVSNMSPEDSSIYLCSGVRGRDTEAFFGQGTRLTVV.

The rearrangement uses TRBV5-4 and TRBJ2-3; 8 nucleotides match TRBD2. V lost 3 bases and J lost 6; bases outside the gene matches: 6. Germline lookup yields CDR1 SGHNT and CDR2 YYREEE (reference sequence). The CDR3 has 14 amino acids. The CDR3, as DNA: TGTGCCAGCAGCTCTATAGCGGGAACGGATACGCAGTATTTT. This sequence encodes CASSSIAGTDTQYF.

This clone was recorded once. The chain has TRBV13 and TRBJ1-1; D is perhaps TRBD1 (5 bases). Germline V CDR1 and CDR2: PRHDT, FYEKMQ (reference sequence). Trimming pared 5 bases from V and 12 bases from J, leaving 16 bases between. This CDR3 has 12 amino acids. The CDR3 reads CASSLGRGPPFF. The CDR3 DNA follows: TGTGCCAGCAGCCTTGGGAGGGGCCCCCCTTTCTTT.

This sequence joins TRBV2 and TRBJ2-5; TRBD2 agrees at 10 bases. Germline V gives CDR1 SNHLY, CDR2 FYNNEI. The V gene end was trimmed by 7 bases and the J gene end by 5 bases; junction bases not matched to a gene: 16. The CDR3 length is 17 residues. The chain's CDR3 is CASKKAPGLAPWETQYF. The CDR3 nucleotides read TGTGCCAGCAAGAAAGCCCCGGGACTAGCGCCTTGGGAGACCCAGTACTTC.

This clone was detected once. V usage is TRBV7-6 and J usage is TRBJ2-1; D gene uncertain. V lost 5 bases, J lost 4 bases, and 12 bases lay in between. This CDR3 has 14 residues. CDR1 and CDR2 (germline): SGHVS, FNYEAQ. The CDR3 nucleotides are TGTGCCAGCAGCCTAAATGGGCTGTACAATGAGCAGTTCTTC. Its protein is CASSLNGLYNEQFF.

The chain couples TRBV28 to TRBJ1-5; D uncertain. This CDR3 region has 13 residues. Trimming stripped 1 base from V and 5 bases from J, with 6 bases between. CDR1 MDHEN and CDR2 SYDVKM come from the germline V gene. In DNA, the CDR3 is TGTGCCAGCAGTTTATTGTCCGATCAGCCCCAGCATTTT. Residues: CASSLLSDQPQHF.

The chain carries TRBV18 and TRBJ2-1, with D maybe TRBD2 (6 bases). The germline V and J ends were trimmed by 2 bases and 2 bases, with 13 bases remaining between them. This CDR3 comprises 16 residues. CDR1 is KGHSH and CDR2 is LQKENI in the germline V gene. CDR3: CASSPVVEGPYNEQFF. CDR3 DNA sequence: TGTGCCAGCTCACCAGTGGTGGAGGGGCCCTACAATGAGCAGTTCTTC. The complete variable domain, with remaining parts taken from reference TRBV18 and TRBJ2-1, reads NAGVMQNPRHLVRRRGQEARLRCSPMKGHSHVYWYRQLPEEGLKFMVYLQKENIIDESGMPKERFSAEFPKEGPSILRIQQVVRGDSAAYFCASSPVVEGPYNEQFFGPGTRLTVL.

The chain couples TRBV7-6 to TRBJ1-1, with D unclear. V was trimmed by 1 base and J by 10 bases, leaving 16 bases between them. Germline V gives CDR1 SGHVS, CDR2 FNYEAQ. The CDR3 is 14 residues long. The CDR3: CASSLVPEGLVAFF. Here the CDR3 DNA reads TGTGCCAGCAGCTTAGTTCCTGAGGGTCTCGTAGCTTTCTTT. Variable domain in full (rest from reference TRBV7-6 and TRBJ1-1): GAGVSQSPRYKVTKRGQDVALRCDPISGHVSLYWYRQALGQGPEFLTYFNYEAQQDKSGLPNDRFSAERPEGSISTLTIQRTEQRDSAMYRCASSLVPEGLVAFFGQGTRLTVV.

The chain couples TRBV9 to TRBJ1-6; D ambiguous. The CDR3 has 15 amino acids. V was cut by 4 bases and J by 5 bases, with 13 bases left in between. In germline, CDR1 is SGDLS, CDR2 YYNGEE. The CDR3 loop is CASSSSSRDNSPLHF. The CDR3 nucleotides are TGTGCCAGCAGCTCATCCTCCCGAGATAATTCACCCCTCCACTTT. Full variable domain (outside the CDR3, taken from reference TRBV9 and TRBJ1-6): DSGVTQTPKHLITATGQRVTLRCSPRSGDLSVYWYQQSLDQGLQFLIQYYNGEERAKGNILERFSAQQFPDLHSELNLSSLELGDSALYFCASSSSSRDNSPLHFGNGTRLTVT.

The chain combines TRBV27 with TRBJ2-1, with TRBD2 matching over 7 bases. V lost 0 bases to trimming and J lost 4 bases; unmatched junction nucleotides: 6. CDR1 is MNHEY and CDR2 is SMNVEV in the germline V gene (reference sequence). The CDR3 covers 16 residues. CDR3 region: CASSLSPAGVYNEQFF. The CDR3 DNA reads TGTGCCAGCAGTTTATCCCCGGCGGGGGTTTACAATGAGCAGTTCTTC.

This chain joins TRBV5-1 and TRBJ2-3; the match to TRBD2 covers 9 bases. The CDR3 extends over 16 amino acids. The V gene's germline CDR1 is SGHRS and CDR2 YFSETQ. The V gene end was trimmed by 4 bases and the J gene end by 0 bases; junction bases not matched to a gene: 6. The CDR3, as DNA: TGCGCCAGCAGCCCCAGAGGACTAGCGAGCACAGATACGCAGTATTTT. Its protein product is CASSPRGLASTDTQYF.

This clone was counted between two and nine times. V usage is TRBV7-2 and J usage is TRBJ1-1; 7 nucleotides align to TRBD1. The CDR3 sequence is 15 residues long. Germline CDR1 and CDR2: SGHTA and FQGNSA. J gave up 1 base and V 5 bases, and 7 bases lay outside the gene matches. CDR3 region: CASSTRQGRNTEAFF. For the CDR3, the DNA is TGTGCCAGCAGCACTCGACAGGGTAGGAACACTGAAGCTTTCTTT.

This chain connects TRBV6-6 to TRBJ1-6, with TRBD1 matching over 7 bases. The CDR3 extends over 16 amino acids. V dropped 4 bases and J dropped 7; count of bases not matched to a gene: 10. Germline CDR1 is MNHNY and CDR2 is SVGAGI (reference sequence). The CDR3 sequence is CASSSPRDSRNSPLHF. The DNA for the CDR3 is TGTGCCAGCAGTTCGCCCCGGGACAGTCGGAATTCACCCCTCCACTTT.

The J gene is TRBJ2-3, the V gene TRBV3-1 (or the pseudogene TRBV3-2); TRBD1 matches 7 bases. This CDR3 spans 16 amino acids. V shed 0 bases and J 0 bases; nucleotides not matched to a gene: 3. Germline V gene lookup returns CDR1 LGHDT and CDR2 YNNKEL (reference sequence). The CDR3 nucleotides are TGTGCCAGCAGCCAAGATGGACAGGACAGCACAGATACGCAGTATTTT. It yields the protein CASSQDGQDSTDTQYF.

This clone was found once. The V call is TRBV11-2, the J call TRBJ1-6; unclear D gene. Trimming pared 5 bases from V and 6 bases from J, leaving 8 bases between. The germline V gene encodes CDR1 SGHAT and CDR2 FQNNGV. The CDR3 runs to 13 residues. CDR3 coding DNA: TGTGCCAGCAGCCTAATTGCTAATTCACCCCTCCACTTT. As protein: CASSLIANSPLHF.

V gene TRBV19 combines with J gene TRBJ2-7; 8 positions match TRBD1. With V trimmed by 3 bases and J by 3 bases, 13 bases remained unmatched. This CDR3 comprises 17 residues. Per the germline V gene, CDR1 is LNHDA and CDR2 is SQIVND (reference sequence). As DNA, the CDR3 is TGTGCCAGTAGTATGAGTGGGGACAGGCCTGCTTTCTACGAGCAGTACTTC. Protein: CASSMSGDRPAFYEQYF.

This clone was seen just once. The germline gene is not matched at one end of the junction; a read error may be the cause. This rearrangement joins TRBV7-7 to TRBJ1-4; 9 bases fit TRBD1. Germline V lookup: CDR1 SSHAT, CDR2 FNYEAQ (reference sequence). The CDR3 has 14 amino acids. The CDR3 loop reads CASSSGQGSEKLFF. For the CDR3, the DNA is TGTGCTAGCAGCTCAGGACAGGGGAGTGAAAAACTGTTTTTT.

This chain joins TRBV28 and TRBJ1-5, with a weak D call TRBD1 (5 bases). CDR1 and CDR2 from the germline V gene are MDHEN and SYDVKM. Between the trimmed V and J ends, which lost 1 base and 6 bases, there was a span of 13 bases. The CDR3 is made up of 15 amino acids. CDR3 sequence reads: CASSLFSRVPQPQHF. The CDR3 DNA sequence: TGTGCCAGCAGTTTATTCAGCAGGGTTCCTCAGCCCCAGCATTTT.

The sample holds one count of this clone. CDR3 DNA: TGCGCCAGCAGCCCTACAGGAGATAGAGGCGAGCAGTACTTC. Its protein product is CASSPTGDRGEQYF. The chain links TRBV5-1 to TRBJ2-7; a weak D match, TRBD1 (5 bases). The V and J ends lost 4 bases and 6 bases respectively, with 17 bases between them. This CDR3 contains 14 residues. CDR1 is SGHRS and CDR2 is YFSETQ in the germline V gene.

V and J are TRBV19 and TRBJ2-4; D possibly corresponds to TRBD2 (6 bases). The CDR3 is made up of 13 amino acids. The ends were cut back, 3 bases at V and 6 bases at J, with 9 bases in the middle. Germline CDR1 LNHDA, CDR2 SQIVND (reference sequence). The CDR3 region is CASSIEGGNIQYF. In DNA form, the CDR3 reads TGTGCCAGTAGTATTGAGGGAGGAAACATTCAGTACTTC.

The chain recombines TRBV18 with TRBJ2-2, with a possible D match to TRBD1 (5 bases). The CDR3 totals 13 residues. Trimming left V 6 bases short and J 5 bases short, with 10 bases between. The germline V gene encodes CDR1 KGHSH and CDR2 LQKENI. CDR3 in DNA: TGTGCCAGCTCCCAGGGCCAGACCGGGGAGCTGTTTTTT. Amino acid sequence: CASSQGQTGELFF.

The gene calls are TRBV10-3 and TRBJ2-1, with 11 bases lining up with TRBD2. Germline V lookup: CDR1 ENHRY, CDR2 SYGVKD. Germline trimming cut 6 bases from V and 8 bases from J; bases unmatched to any gene: 0. The CDR3 sequence is 12 residues long. CDR3 residues: CAIRTSGDEQFF. The CDR3 coding sequence is TGTGCCATCAGGACTAGCGGGGATGAGCAGTTCTTC.